Below, 9 T cell receptor beta chains from the same sample are listed, as sequenced in a study of response to subunit inactivated influenza vaccine. In TCRdb, the RT-PCR reads were re-called with MiXCR into one record per CDR3 protein. This sample carries about 520,000 distinct CDR3 sequences, roughly 23% of them seen once, and the ten largest clones take over 1.5%. Sequences were derived from CD4+ T cells sorted from PBMCs, sampled approximately 5 days after vaccination. These TCRs come from a man aged 45 to 65 who received an inactivated influenza vaccine.

This clonotype has more than one count but fewer than ten. CDR3 residues: CASSWASVTDTQYF. The CDR3 bases are TGTGCCAGCAGCTGGGCCAGCGTCACAGATACGCAGTATTTT. This chain joins TRBV5-6 and TRBJ2-3, with D unresolved. This CDR3 has 14 amino acids. Germline CDR1 reads SGHDT; CDR2 reads YYEEEE. V was cut by 3 bases and J by 2 bases, with 10 bases left in between.

This clonotype turned up a few times. The chain is built from TRBV7-2 and TRBJ2-2; D gene ambiguous. The CDR3 covers 13 residues. The germline CDR1 and CDR2 sequences are SGHTA and FQGNSA. Trimming removed 5 bases at V and 10 bases at J, with 14 bases between. In DNA, the CDR3 is TGTGCCAGCAGCCTCTCGGATTACGCGGAGCTGTTTTTT. Its translation: CASSLSDYAELFF.

The chain recombines TRBV19 with TRBJ2-7, with 7 bases that match TRBD2. The germline gives CDR1 LNHDA, CDR2 SQIVND (reference sequence). The CDR3 runs to 15 residues. The trim removed 4 bases at V and 4 bases at J, leaving 10 bases unmatched. CDR3 in amino acids: CASSSLSGFGYEQYF. The CDR3 region has the DNA TGTGCCAGTAGTAGCCTTAGCGGGTTTGGATACGAGCAGTACTTC.

This clonotype came up a few times. The V gene is TRBV5-1, the J gene TRBJ1-2; D perhaps matches TRBD1 (6 bases). CDR1 SGHRS and CDR2 YFSETQ come from the germline V gene. This CDR3 spans 14 amino acids. Between the trimmed V and J ends, which lost 5 bases and 6 bases, there was a span of 17 bases. Here the CDR3 reads CASRNRVGGHGYTF. The CDR3, as DNA: TGCGCCAGCAGAAACAGGGTTGGGGGACATGGCTACACCTTC.

The V call is TRBV3-1, the J call TRBJ2-5; 9 positions match TRBD2. CDR3 length: 16 residues. V trimming: 6 bases; J trimming: 5 bases; junction bases outside the gene matches: 13. The germline CDR1 and CDR2 sequences are LGHDT and YNNKEL (reference sequence). The CDR3 bases are TGTGCCAGCAGTCTCCTAAGCGGGGGGCCTCGCGAGACCCAGTACTTC. Translation: CASSLLSGGPRETQYF.

The V call is TRBV7-9, the J call TRBJ1-6; 8 bases agree with TRBD1. The germline gives CDR1 SEHNR, CDR2 FQNEAQ (reference sequence). The junction had 6 bases not matched to a gene; V was cut back by 3 bases and J by 8 bases. The CDR3 is made up of 15 amino acids. The CDR3 region has the DNA TGTGCCAGCAGCTTGGGACAGGCTCCATATTCACCCCTCCACTTT. Translating gives CASSLGQAPYSPLHF.

V and J are TRBV7-8 and TRBJ2-5, with a tentative D call TRBD1 (5 bases). The V and J ends lost 5 bases and 3 bases respectively, with 19 bases between them. CDR1 is SGHVS and CDR2 is FQNEAQ in the germline V gene. This CDR3 is 16 amino acids long. CDR3 sequence (DNA): TGTGCCAGCAGCAACAGCAGGACGGCAGGGAAAGAGACCCAGTACTTC. This gives the protein CASSNSRTAGKETQYF. The full variable domain, its missing parts supplied by reference TRBV7-8 and TRBJ2-5, is GAGVSQSPRYKVAKRGQDVALRCDPISGHVSLFWYQQALGQGPEFLTYFQNEAQLDKSGLPSDRFFAERPEGSVSTLKIQRTQQEDSAVYLCASSNSRTAGKETQYFGPGTRLLVL.

This clonotype appeared a few times. The rearrangement links TRBV20-1 to TRBJ1-5; no clear D. V shed 0 bases and J shed 9 bases, with 9 bases lying between them. This CDR3 spans 12 amino acids. Looked up from germline, CDR1 is DFQATT and CDR2 is SNEGSKA (reference sequence). CDR3 nucleotide sequence: TGCAGTGCTAGAGATCGCCTCTCGCCCCAGCATTTT. Protein sequence: CSARDRLSPQHF.

This clonotype showed up just a few times. This rearrangement joins TRBV7-8 to TRBJ2-5, with 8 bases aligning to TRBD2. From germline, CDR1 is SGHVS and CDR2 FQNEAQ. The CDR3 has 16 residues. V trimming: 5 bases; J trimming: 3 bases; junction bases outside the gene matches: 11. The CDR3 nucleotides read TGTGCCAGCAGCCATCGGGGACTTAGCGGGGAAGAGACCCAGTACTTC. Encoded protein: CASSHRGLSGEETQYF. The full variable domain, completed using reference TRBV7-8 and TRBJ2-5, is GAGVSQSPRYKVAKRGQDVALRCDPISGHVSLFWYQQALGQGPEFLTYFQNEAQLDKSGLPSDRFFAERPEGSVSTLKIQRTQQEDSAVYLCASSHRGLSGEETQYFGPGTRLLVL.